The clone carrying this T cell receptor beta chain was counted a few times. The authors prepared the TCRbeta library with unique molecular identifiers. One entry per CDR3 protein, called by TCRdb with MiXCR from the PCR reads. The sample shows 780,000 or so distinct CDR3 sequences, roughly 15% of them seen only once. The CDR3 covers 14 residues. V dropped 0 bases and J dropped 13 bases, with 18 bases sitting between them. Germline CDR1 is LGHDT and CDR2 is YNNKEL (reference sequence). This sample was included in a study of T-cell reconstitution after alpha-beta-depleted transplantation in children. V usage is TRBV3-1 and J usage is TRBJ1-2, with D possibly TRBD1 on 5 matching bases. This TCR was sampled from a male patient younger than 18 who had a stem cell transplant for acute lymphoblastic leukemia, so the T cells may come from the graft donor. The sample in question was PBMCs, mostly from graft donor cells, obtained 360 days after TCRalphabeta/CD19-depleted stem cell transplant. The CDR3, as DNA: TGTGCCAGCAGCCAAGACCCGTGGGGACTATGGCCCACCTTC. Amino acids: CASSQDPWGLWPTF.